The following is a T cell receptor (beta chain) sequence with its context. This sample stems from a study of blood T cell repertoires in COVID-19. Background on the study: COVID-19 samples, acute and convalescent, were from the United States, Italy and Spain. PBMCs, B-cell-depleted T cells, or T cells provided the cDNA or gDNA that made up the material.

The germline V gene has CDR1 KGHSH and CDR2 LQKENI. V lost 3 bases and J lost 1, with 12 bases in between. The CDR3 has 15 residues. As processed by the authors: Nucleated cell counts were estimated from reference gene primer amplification. Generated by immunoSEQ multiplex PCR, the TCRdb table keeps only in-frame clones and is missing some. That table furnishes V, J and clone size, whereas the DNA furnished D and trimming. The table shows under 150,000 clones, with approximately 83% occurring only once. This receptor was identified in a middle-aged man with active or convalescent COVID-19. This chain connects TRBV18 to TRBJ2-5; perhaps TRBD2 as D (6 bases). Sequencing was done on a sample of peripheral blood. CDR3 nucleotide sequence: TGTGCCAGCTCACCTCTGGTGGAGGGCCAAGAGACCCAGTACTTC. Translating it yields CASSPLVEGQETQYF. Variable domain in full (rest from reference TRBV18 and TRBJ2-5): NAGVMQNPRHLVRRRGQEARLRCSPMKGHSHVYWYRQLPEEGLKFMVYLQKENIIDESGMPKERFSAEFPKEGPSILRIQQVVRGDSAAYFCASSPLVEGQETQYFGPGTRLLVL.